Listed here are 23 T cell receptor beta chains from one sample, sequenced in a study of cytomegalovirus exposure and HLA in healthy donors. PCR used 60 Vbeta primers and 13 Jbeta primers. The protocol was immunoSEQ multiplex PCR, while the TCRdb copy is restricted to in-frame clones and leaves out a portion. The sample records 150,000 to 200,000 clones, roughly four fifths being singletons. The sequenced sample consisted of PBMCs. Receptors originate from a woman in her twenties or thirties in good health and CMV-seropositive.

The chain employs TRBV15 and TRBJ2-1, with a possible D match to TRBD2 (5 bases). The V end was cut by 1 base, the J end by 7 bases, with 8 bases between. Germline assignment: CDR1 LNHNV and CDR2 YYDKDF (reference sequence). This CDR3 has 13 amino acids. CDR3 residues: CATSRVGGNEQFF. CDR3 nucleotides: TGTGCCACCAGCAGAGTTGGCGGGAATGAGCAGTTCTTC.

In its sample, this clone was seen a few times. This chain uses TRBV28 with TRBJ1-1; 7 nucleotides line up with TRBD1. The CDR3 totals 15 residues. Germline lookup yields CDR1 MDHEN and CDR2 SYDVKM. Trimming at V came to 7 bases and at J to 1 base, leaving 9 bases not matched to a gene. CDR3 protein: CASTGGIGENTEAFF. In DNA, the CDR3 is TGTGCCAGCACAGGGGGGATAGGTGAGAACACTGAAGCTTTCTTT. The whole variable domain, filled in from reference TRBV28 and TRBJ1-1, reads DVKVTQSSRYLVKRTGEKVFLECVQDMDHENMFWYRQDPGLGLRLIYFSYDVKMKEKGDIPEGYSVSREKKERFSLILESASTNQTSMYLCASTGGIGENTEAFFGQGTRLTVV.

J is TRBJ2-1 and V is TRBV11-2; D call uncertain. This CDR3 has 11 amino acids. Trimming shortened V by 0 bases and J by 8 bases, and 2 bases separated the two germline ends. CDR1 and CDR2 (germline): SGHAT, FQNNGV. In DNA form, the CDR3 reads TGTGCCAGCAGCTTAGACTATGAGCAGTTCTTC. The encoded protein is CASSLDYEQFF.

The V call is TRBV29-1, the J call TRBJ1-2; D gene unclear. V was pared by 0 bases and J by 7 bases, with 12 bases between. The CDR3 extends over 13 amino acids. CDR1 and CDR2 (germline): SQVTM, ANQGSEA. Written as DNA, the CDR3 is TGCAGCGTTGAAGAGAGAGGAAACGGTGGCTACACCTTC. Residues: CSVEERGNGGYTF.

The chain joins TRBV5-1 to TRBJ2-3, with D perhaps TRBD2 (5 bases). CDR1 SGHRS and CDR2 YFSETQ come from the germline V gene. The CDR3 runs to 14 residues. V shed 3 bases and J shed 1 base, with 9 bases lying between them. The CDR3 here is CASSSIGGTDTQYF. CDR3 DNA: TGCGCCAGCAGCTCTATCGGGGGCACAGATACGCAGTATTTT.

The count of this clone is one. The chain has TRBV9 and TRBJ2-2; 13 nucleotides agree with TRBD2. The CDR3 extends over 15 amino acids. The germline V gene has CDR1 SGDLS and CDR2 YYNGEE. V was pared by 4 bases and J by 8 bases, with 5 bases of the junction left unmatched. The CDR3 sequence: CASSPRTSGSGELFF. CDR3 in DNA: TGTGCCAGCAGCCCTCGGACTAGCGGGAGTGGGGAGCTGTTTTTT.

The chain employs TRBV6-5 and TRBJ1-4; the D gene is possibly TRBD1 (5 bases). CDR1 MNHEY and CDR2 SVGAGI come from the germline V gene. Trimming pared 6 bases from V and 7 bases from J, leaving 9 bases between. The CDR3 sequence is 12 residues long. CDR3 protein: CASSNTGEKLFF. The CDR3 DNA sequence: TGTGCCAGCAGCAATACAGGTGAAAAACTGTTTTTT.

This chain uses TRBV19 with TRBJ2-1; D may be TRBD1 (6 bases). Germline V gene data show CDR1 as LNHDA and CDR2 as SQIVND (reference sequence). V was trimmed by 3 bases and J by 0 bases, leaving 12 bases between them. The CDR3 runs to 16 residues. The CDR3 reads CASSMSGHSSYNEQFF. CDR3 in DNA: TGTGCCAGTAGTATGTCGGGACACAGCTCCTACAATGAGCAGTTCTTC. Looking up the rest from reference TRBV19 and TRBJ2-1 gives the full variable domain: DGGITQSPKYLFRKEGQNVTLSCEQNLNHDAMYWYRQDPGQGLRLIYYSQIVNDFQKGDIAEGYSVSREKKESFPLTVTSAQKNPTAFYLCASSMSGHSSYNEQFFGPGTRLTVL.

This sequence joins TRBV27 and TRBJ1-2; 10 nucleotides agree with TRBD1. The CDR3 is made up of 14 amino acids. V lost 5 bases, J lost 7 bases, and 7 bases stayed unmatched. Germline CDR1 MNHEY, CDR2 SMNVEV (reference sequence). The DNA of the CDR3 is TGTGCCAGCAGTACTCCGGGACAGGGGAGTGGCTACACCTTC. Protein sequence: CASSTPGQGSGYTF.

V and J are TRBV5-4 and TRBJ2-3, with D tentatively TRBD2 (6 bases). Germline V gene data show CDR1 as SGHNT and CDR2 as YYREEE (reference sequence). The CDR3 length is 16 residues. Trimming removed 0 bases from V and 3 bases from J, with 14 bases in between. The CDR3 here is CASSLAAGSGTDTQYF. The CDR3 coding sequence is TGTGCCAGCAGCTTGGCCGCGGGAAGTGGGACAGATACGCAGTATTTT.

The chain recombines TRBV10-1 with TRBJ1-1, with D perhaps TRBD1 (5 bases). Trimming took 10 bases from V and 0 from J, leaving 12 bases between them. CDR1 and CDR2 (germline): WNHNN, SYGVQD (reference sequence). This CDR3 spans 13 amino acids. This CDR3 is CATREDMNTEAFF. CDR3 sequence (DNA): TGCGCCACCAGGGAAGACATGAACACTGAAGCTTTCTTT.

The rearrangement joins TRBV2 to TRBJ2-5; 7 nucleotides line up with TRBD1. The J call may be faulty, since TRBJ2-7 better matches the DNA end. The germline V gene encodes CDR1 SNHLY and CDR2 FYNNEI. This CDR3 is 16 amino acids long. CDR3 sequence (DNA): TGTGCCAGCAGTGGTAGGGGGCGTAGAGCTCCCTACGAGCAGTACTTC. Encoded protein: CASSGRGRRAPYEQYF.

The rearrangement joins TRBV25-1 to TRBJ2-7, with D uncertain. Germline V gives CDR1 MGHDK, CDR2 SYGVNS. CDR3 length: 14 amino acids. Trimming shortened V by 6 bases and J by 0 bases, and 12 bases separated the two germline ends. Here the CDR3 reads CASREQVASYEQYF. CDR3 DNA: TGTGCCAGCAGGGAACAAGTAGCCTCCTACGAGCAGTACTTC.

This chain joins TRBV2 and TRBJ1-2; D possibly corresponds to TRBD1 (6 bases). This CDR3 is built from 14 residues. The V end was cut by 5 bases, the J end by 2 bases, with 12 bases between. Germline assignment: CDR1 SNHLY and CDR2 FYNNEI. The CDR3 here is CASSPWGGNYGYTF. In nucleotides, the CDR3 is TGTGCCAGCAGTCCATGGGGGGGCAACTATGGCTACACCTTC.

The chain recombines TRBV28 with TRBJ2-7; TRBD1 is a possible D gene (5 bases). Trimming removed 6 bases at V and 7 bases at J, with 16 bases between. This CDR3 has 13 residues. The germline V gene has CDR1 MDHEN and CDR2 SYDVKM. Written as DNA, the CDR3 is TGTGCCAGCAGCCCACACAGGACCGGAGAGCAGTACTTC. It translates to CASSPHRTGEQYF.

The CDR3 reads CASSQGTGPQETQYF. In DNA form, the CDR3 reads TGCGCCAGCAGCCAAGGGACAGGGCCGCAAGAGACCCAGTACTTC. The J gene is TRBJ2-5, the V gene TRBV4-3; 8 nucleotides agree with TRBD1. Losses at the gene ends were 1 base for V and 2 bases for J; bases not matched to a gene: 3. Germline V gene lookup returns CDR1 LGHNA and CDR2 YSLEER. CDR3 length equals 15 residues.

A remark on this clone: An end of the junction differs from the germline gene, which may be a read error. This chain links TRBV7-9 with TRBJ1-5; no definite D call. CDR1 is SEHNR and CDR2 is FQNEAQ in the germline V gene (reference sequence). This CDR3 comprises 17 residues. The CDR3 here is CSSSDLTRGRSNQPQHF. CDR3 in DNA: TGTTCCAGCAGCGACCTTACCCGTGGGAGGAGCAATCAGCCCCAGCATTTT.

V usage is TRBV6-5 and J usage is TRBJ2-3; D not certain. The germline V and J ends were trimmed by 5 bases and 1 base, with 7 bases remaining between them. The CDR3 runs 13 residues. Germline V lookup: CDR1 MNHEY, CDR2 SVGAGI. As DNA, the CDR3 is TGTGCCAGCAGTCTACCGGGCACAGATACGCAGTATTTT. Encoded protein: CASSLPGTDTQYF.

This sequence joins TRBV30 and TRBJ2-2, with D maybe TRBD1 (6 bases). Germline loops: CDR1 GTSNPN, CDR2 SVGIG (reference sequence). Trimming left V 0 bases short and J 4 bases short, with 12 bases between. CDR3 length equals 15 residues. This CDR3 reads CAWSVHGQFTGELFF. The CDR3 bases are TGTGCCTGGAGTGTACACGGACAGTTCACCGGGGAGCTGTTTTTT.

The chain employs TRBV29-1 and TRBJ1-1; D remains ambiguous. The V and J ends lost 4 bases and 5 bases respectively, with 11 bases between them. CDR1 and CDR2 from the germline V gene are SQVTM and ANQGSEA. The CDR3 is made up of 12 amino acids. As DNA, the CDR3 is TGCAGCGTTGTGCAGTTCGGGACTGAAGCTTTCTTT. Residues: CSVVQFGTEAFF.

The rearrangement joins TRBV25-1 to TRBJ2-3; possible D gene TRBD2, 5 bases. The CDR3 has 15 residues. The ends were cut back, 2 bases at V and 2 bases at J, with 11 bases in the middle. Germline V lookup: CDR1 MGHDK, CDR2 SYGVNS. CDR3 coding DNA: TGTGCCAGCAGTGAAGGGAGCGGCCACACAGATACGCAGTATTTT. Encoded protein: CASSEGSGHTDTQYF.

V and J are TRBV5-1 and TRBJ2-2, with 13 bases aligning to TRBD2. Per germline, CDR1 SGHRS and CDR2 YFSETQ. Trimming at V came to 5 bases and at J to 5 bases, leaving 15 bases not matched to a gene. This CDR3 contains 19 residues. Written as DNA, the CDR3 is TGCGCCAGCAGTGAGAGGTCACTAGCGGGGGGGCCGAGGACCGGGGAGCTGTTTTTT. It specifies CASSERSLAGGPRTGELFF.

The chain links TRBV7-9 to TRBJ1-1; 7 nucleotides match TRBD1. The CDR3 has 14 amino acids. CDR1 SEHNR and CDR2 FQNEAQ come from the germline V gene (reference sequence). The V gene end was trimmed by 2 bases and the J gene end by 4 bases; junction bases not matched to a gene: 4. CDR3 residues: CASSLTRGITEAFF. In nucleotides, the CDR3 is TGTGCCAGCAGCTTAACCAGGGGGATCACTGAAGCTTTCTTT.